This T cell receptor (beta chain) was captured in a study of PD-1 blockade in classical Hodgkin lymphoma. Findings of the study overall: Patients with a complete response exhibited baseline diversity comparable to newly diagnosed patients. The origin of the repertoire differences remains undefined, with disease activity or prior therapy as possible causes.

Sequenced by immunoSEQ multiplex PCR; TCRdb stores in-frame clones only, minus some. Among around 45,000 clones, around 80% were seen once, and the ten largest hold around 37%. Time point specified: cycle 4 day 1 (C4D1), after less than 7 weeks of nivolumab. Each patient relapsed following autologous stem cell transplantation, and prior brentuximab vedotin exposure differed. Best responses were complete response, partial response or progressive disease. Concerning this clone: The antigen remains unidentified.

Trimming cost V 4 bases and J 7 bases; bases outside gene matches: 10. The CDR3 totals 15 residues. Germline CDR1 is SGHRS and CDR2 is YFSETQ. This specimen consisted of peripheral blood mononuclear cells (PBMCs), obtained before the fourth cycle of nivolumab. The chain employs TRBV5-1 and TRBJ1-5, with 8 positions matching TRBD1. The receptor's source is a human donor with classical Hodgkin lymphoma. Written as DNA, the CDR3 is TGCGCCAGCAGCCCGGGGGTGACAGGGGCCCAGCCCCAGCATTTT. The encoded protein is CASSPGVTGAQPQHF.